Listed here are 15 T cell receptor beta chains from one sample, sequenced in a study of cytomegalovirus exposure and HLA in healthy donors. PCR was performed using 60 Vbeta and 13 Jbeta primers. Data came from immunoSEQ multiplex PCR; TCRdb stores just in-frame clones and leaves some out. The sample yields some 120,000 clones, 85% seen once. Material for sequencing was PBMCs. Receptor source: a woman aged 25 to 39 in good health and CMV-seropositive.

The chain combines TRBV12-5 with TRBJ2-2; 7 positions match TRBD1. This CDR3 has 14 residues. V dropped 4 bases and J dropped 3; count of bases not matched to a gene: 2. Germline values: CDR1 LGHNT, CDR2 FRNRAP. CDR3 DNA: TGTGCTAGTGGTTCCGGGACAGACACCGGGGAGCTGTTTTTT. This sequence encodes CASGSGTDTGELFF.

The chain is built from TRBV27 and TRBJ1-1; TRBD1 aligns across 8 bases. The CDR3 is 12 amino acids. Germline CDR1 MNHEY, CDR2 SMNVEV (reference sequence). V shed 5 bases and J 4 bases; nucleotides not matched to a gene: 0. For the CDR3, the DNA is TGTGCCAGCAGTGACAGGGGCACTGAAGCTTTCTTT. Residues: CASSDRGTEAFF.

The chain uses TRBV11-2 and TRBJ1-3; 9 nucleotides align to TRBD1. Germline V gene data show CDR1 as SGHAT and CDR2 as FQNNGV. Germline trimming cut 5 bases from V and 4 bases from J; bases unmatched to any gene: 9. The length of the CDR3 is 16 residues. The CDR3 loop is CASSGGQGRGGNTIYF. CDR3 sequence (DNA): TGTGCCAGCAGCGGCGGACAGGGGCGAGGCGGAAACACCATATATTTT.

The V gene is TRBV28, the J gene TRBJ1-5; D gene uncertain. The CDR3 extends over 13 amino acids. The V gene's germline CDR1 is MDHEN and CDR2 SYDVKM. Trimming removed 5 bases from V and 1 base from J, with 6 bases in between. The CDR3 bases are TGTGCCAGCAGTACAGAGAGCAATCAGCCCCAGCATTTT. It is translated as CASSTESNQPQHF.

The chain is built from TRBV27 and TRBJ1-5; D uncertain. The CDR3 extends over 12 amino acids. Trimming removed 9 bases at V and 7 bases at J, with 13 bases between. In germline, CDR1 is MNHEY, CDR2 SMNVEV (reference sequence). The CDR3, as DNA: TGTGCCAGTGGGAGGCTGAGGCAGCCCCAGCATTTT. Translation gives CASGRLRQPQHF.

V usage is TRBV5-1 and J usage is TRBJ2-5; 10 positions agree with TRBD1. The germline V gene encodes CDR1 SGHRS and CDR2 YFSETQ. This CDR3 region has 16 residues. V was pared by 7 bases and J by 3 bases, with 12 bases of the junction left unmatched. CDR3 sequence reads: CASQTTWTGGEETQYF. The CDR3 DNA reads as TGCGCCAGCCAGACCACCTGGACAGGGGGTGAAGAGACCCAGTACTTC.

A single count supports this clone. The genes are TRBV30 and TRBJ2-5; 8 bases fit TRBD1. Germline V gene sequence: CDR1 GTSNPN, CDR2 SVGIG (reference sequence). V was clipped by 5 bases and J by 3 bases; unmatched bases: 11. CDR3 length: 15 residues. CDR3 nucleotides: TGTGCCTGGGATGGAGGACAGGGTTTTAAAGAGACCCAGTACTTC. Translated: CAWDGGQGFKETQYF.

The chain recombines TRBV19 with TRBJ1-2, with a weak D call TRBD1 (5 bases). Germline lookup yields CDR1 LNHDA and CDR2 SQIVND (reference sequence). CDR3 size: 15 residues. V was cut by 6 bases and J by 5 bases, with 19 bases left in between. CDR3 coding DNA: TGTGCCAGTAGATCTGGCGGGGGTGAAGGATATGGCTACACCTTC. It translates to CASRSGGGEGYGYTF.

This chain links TRBV11-1 with TRBJ2-1; 13 nucleotides align to TRBD2. Germline V gene lookup returns CDR1 SGHAT and CDR2 FQDESV (reference sequence). Germline trimming cut 6 bases from V and 7 bases from J; bases unmatched to any gene: 6. The CDR3 contains 15 residues. The CDR3 reads CASSYGGLAGNEQFF. The CDR3 DNA reads as TGTGCCAGCAGTTACGGGGGACTAGCGGGAAATGAGCAGTTCTTC.

This clone was counted only a few times. This sequence joins TRBV11-2 and TRBJ2-3, with 11 bases fitting TRBD2. Germline lookup yields CDR1 SGHAT and CDR2 FQNNGV. CDR3 length equals 16 residues. V gave up 6 bases and J gave up 5 bases; unmatched junction bases: 10. This CDR3 reads CASRVSSGGQGDTQYF. The DNA of the CDR3 is TGTGCCAGCAGGGTATCTAGCGGGGGGCAGGGAGATACGCAGTATTTT.

The chain has TRBV11-3 and TRBJ2-7; 8 positions agree with TRBD1. The CDR3 runs 14 residues. The V gene end was trimmed by 5 bases and the J gene end by 3 bases; junction bases not matched to a gene: 6. The germline V gene has CDR1 SGHNT and CDR2 YENEEA. The CDR3 region has the DNA TGTGCCAGCAGCCATGGGGGACAGGACTACGAGCAGTACTTC. This sequence encodes CASSHGGQDYEQYF.

This clone was picked up one time. The chain is built from TRBV11-3 and TRBJ2-1; D is unclear. CDR3 size: 16 residues. Trimming removed 5 bases from V and 9 bases from J, with 23 bases in between. Germline CDR1 and CDR2: SGHNT and YENEEA. The CDR3 sequence: CASSPTAGVGRVEQFF. The CDR3 DNA is TGTGCCAGCAGCCCCACTGCAGGTGTCGGTAGAGTTGAGCAGTTCTTC.

The rearrangement uses TRBV28 and TRBJ1-2, with 8 bases aligning to TRBD1. The CDR3 runs 15 residues. Germline V CDR1 and CDR2: MDHEN, SYDVKM. With 3 bases clipped from V and 4 bases from J, the junction kept 7 bases outside the gene matches. The CDR3 protein is CASSFGTGPFYGYTF. CDR3 in DNA: TGTGCCAGCAGTTTCGGGACAGGTCCTTTCTATGGCTACACCTTC.

The chain has TRBV5-6 and TRBJ1-1; D might be TRBD1 (5 bases). Germline V gene data show CDR1 as SGHDT and CDR2 as YYEEEE. CDR3 size: 16 residues. Between the trimmed V and J ends, which lost 5 bases and 0 bases, there was a span of 17 bases. CDR3 DNA sequence: TGTGCCAGCAGGGGTACAGGAATGGATATGAACACTGAAGCTTTCTTT. It is translated as CASRGTGMDMNTEAFF.

The J gene is TRBJ2-3, the V gene TRBV2; 14 bases are shared with TRBD2. V lost 8 bases, J lost 0 bases, and 16 bases stayed unmatched. The CDR3 sequence is 20 residues long. The V gene's germline CDR1 is SNHLY and CDR2 FYNNEI. DNA for the CDR3: TGTGCCAGCTCACATAAGGGACTAGCGGGGGCTCCCTCTAGCACAGATACGCAGTATTTT. Translated, it gives CASSHKGLAGAPSSTDTQYF. The whole variable domain, remainder taken from reference TRBV2 and TRBJ2-3, is EPEVTQTPSHQVTQMGQEVILRCVPISNHLYFYWYRQILGQKVEFLVSFYNNEISEKSEIFDDQFSVERPDGSNFTLKIRSTKLEDSAMYFCASSHKGLAGAPSSTDTQYFGPGTRLTVL.